The 30 T cell receptor beta chains reported below all come from one sample, sequenced in a study of a mutant IDH1 vaccine in newly diagnosed glioma. Profiling relied on immunoSEQ multiplex PCR, and the TCRdb table lists in-frame clones only, not all of them. The data show 35,000 to 50,000 clones, with around 94% seen just once and more than 2% held by the top ten. Documented time point: week 35, safety follow-up. Mutant IDH1 20-mer peptide, at 300 ug, made up each vaccine dose, with topical imiquimod. These receptors are not linked to any known antigen. Sequencing was performed on PBMCs, taken from a glioma patient whose treatment included an IDH1 peptide vaccine. Receptor source: a man in his forties or fifties with glioma.

This clone was recorded only once. The J gene is TRBJ2-7, the V gene TRBV5-1; 8 positions match TRBD1. Trimming removed 5 bases from V and 3 bases from J; junction bases left unmatched: 7. Germline lookup yields CDR1 SGHRS and CDR2 YFSETQ. CDR3 length: 14 amino acids. This CDR3 is CASSPGTGSYEQYF. Written as DNA, the CDR3 is TGCGCCAGCAGTCCCGGGACAGGCAGCTACGAGCAGTACTTC.

This sequence joins TRBV5-1 and TRBJ2-1; TRBD2 aligns across 9 bases. V dropped 7 bases and J dropped 9; count of bases not matched to a gene: 11. CDR1 and CDR2 from the germline V gene are SGHRS and YFSETQ. The CDR3 is 14 amino acids. CDR3 in DNA: TGCGCCAGCGGCAGCGGGGGGTCTTCGCGTGAGCAGTTCTTC. Protein product: CASGSGGSSREQFF.

This clone is labeled as medium-sized (0.01 to 0.1%). The chain has TRBV6-7 and TRBJ2-1, with D maybe TRBD2 (6 bases). TRBV6-7 is marked as an open reading frame, function uncertain. The CDR3 has 14 residues. The V gene lost 0 bases and the J gene lost 12 bases, with 15 bases spanning the gap. CDR3 sequence reads: CASSYSSVWGGQFF. In DNA, the CDR3 is TGTGCCAGCAGTTACTCTTCGGTTTGGGGAGGGCAGTTCTTC.

V gene TRBV5-1 combines with J gene TRBJ1-6; 12 nucleotides line up with TRBD1. The germline V gene has CDR1 SGHRS and CDR2 YFSETQ. The CDR3 is 15 residues long. Trimming took 3 bases from V and 10 from J; bases not matched to a gene: 5. CDR3 bases: TGCGCCAGCAGCTGGGGACAGGGGGCAGGATCACCCCTCCACTTT. Protein sequence: CASSWGQGAGSPLHF.

The chain carries TRBV6-5 and TRBJ2-5; TRBD2 might be the D (6 bases). The end of the DNA aligns better with TRBJ2-7, so the J call may be wrong. CDR3 length: 15 residues. The V gene's germline CDR1 is MNHEY and CDR2 SVGAGI. The CDR3 region is CASSYGGAGSYEQYF. CDR3 sequence (DNA): TGTGCCAGCAGTTACGGGGGTGCGGGGAGCTACGAGCAGTACTTC.

This rearrangement joins TRBV6-4 to TRBJ1-5; D remains ambiguous. The CDR3 is 13 residues long. CDR1 is MRHNA and CDR2 is SNTAGT in the germline V gene. The V gene lost 4 bases and the J gene lost 7 bases, with 11 bases spanning the gap. CDR3 sequence (DNA): TGTGCCAGCAGTGTCGGGGTCGGCCAGCCCCAGCATTTT. Its translation is CASSVGVGQPQHF.

V gene TRBV28 combines with J gene TRBJ2-5, with a weak D call TRBD2 (5 bases). This CDR3 is built from 14 residues. V was clipped by 6 bases and J by 5 bases, with 16 bases between them. CDR1 and CDR2 from the germline V gene are MDHEN and SYDVKM. The CDR3 sequence: CASSRNGERETQYF. In DNA form, the CDR3 reads TGTGCCAGCAGCCGTAATGGGGAGCGGGAGACCCAGTACTTC.

V is TRBV10-3 and J is TRBJ1-6; the D gene is possibly TRBD1 (5 bases). The CDR3 runs to 14 residues. Germline values: CDR1 ENHRY, CDR2 SYGVKD. The ends were cut back, 5 bases at V and 7 bases at J, with 12 bases in the middle. CDR3 in amino acids: CAISNRGGNSPLHF. DNA for the CDR3: TGTGCCATCAGTAATAGGGGAGGGAATTCACCCCTCCACTTT.

The CDR3 protein is CASSTWTGPYEQYF. In DNA, the CDR3 is TGTGCCAGCAGCACCTGGACTGGCCCCTACGAGCAGTACTTC. The rearrangement links TRBV5-6 to TRBJ2-7; D might be TRBD2 (5 bases). The V end lost 4 bases, the J end lost 2 bases, and 13 bases lay between the germline ends. This CDR3 is built from 14 residues. CDR1 is SGHDT, CDR2 YYEEEE, per germline.

The V and J genes are TRBV2 and TRBJ1-5; a possible D gene is TRBD1 (5 bases). The CDR3 length is 15 residues. CDR1 and CDR2 (germline): SNHLY, FYNNEI. V was pared by 6 bases and J by 3 bases, with 15 bases between. CDR3 amino acids: CASRENQGTNQPQHF. The CDR3 region has the DNA TGTGCCAGCAGAGAGAATCAGGGAACCAATCAGCCCCAGCATTTT.

The chain combines TRBV5-4 with TRBJ2-3; D tentatively fits TRBD1 or TRBD2 (6 bases each). The germline V gene has CDR1 SGHNT and CDR2 YYREEE (reference sequence). CDR3 length: 15 residues. With 0 bases removed from V and 9 bases from J, the gap between germline ends came to 17 bases. For the CDR3, the DNA is TGTGCCAGCAGCTTGGAGACCACGTTAGGGGGGACGCAGTATTTT. It codes for CASSLETTLGGTQYF.

This chain links TRBV6-1 with TRBJ2-7; possibly TRBD1 for D (6 bases). V was cut by 11 bases and J by 7 bases, with 21 bases left in between. The germline CDR1 and CDR2 sequences are MNHNS and SASEGT. This CDR3 is 13 amino acids long. The CDR3 DNA follows: TGTGCCGGGGCCTCAGGGGCCAAGGGTGAGCAGTACTTC. Residues: CAGASGAKGEQYF.

The chain links TRBV6-5 to TRBJ1-2, with D unresolved. Germline CDR1 and CDR2: MNHEY and SVGAGI. The CDR3 is 13 residues long. Trimming cost V 6 bases and J 7 bases, with 15 bases left between them. This CDR3 reads CASRLAYQRGYTF. The CDR3 coding sequence is TGTGCCAGCAGGCTGGCGTATCAACGTGGCTACACCTTC.

The gene calls are TRBV7-2 and TRBJ1-1; D perhaps matches TRBD1 (5 bases). With 1 base removed from V and 4 bases from J, the gap between germline ends came to 13 bases. CDR3 size: 15 residues. Germline CDR1 is SGHTA and CDR2 is FQGNSA. CDR3 coding DNA: TGTGCCAGCAGCTTAGATGGTCAGGGCGGCACTGAAGCTTTCTTT. This codes for CASSLDGQGGTEAFF.

The CDR3 bases are TGTGCCAGCAGCCCAAGGACAGGGGGCGAGGTAGAGACCCAGTACTTC. Its translation: CASSPRTGGEVETQYF. The chain carries TRBV5-4 and TRBJ2-5; 11 bases match TRBD1. V gave up 4 bases and J gave up 4 bases; unmatched junction bases: 9. The V gene's germline CDR1 is SGHNT and CDR2 YYREEE (reference sequence). CDR3 length: 16 amino acids.

The chain has TRBV4-2 and TRBJ2-7; no clear D. V lost 0 bases and J lost 7, with 7 bases in between. The CDR3 spans 12 residues. CDR1 and CDR2 from the germline V gene are LGHNA and YNFKEQ. This CDR3 reads CASSQDALEQYF. The CDR3 DNA sequence: TGTGCCAGCAGCCAAGATGCACTGGAGCAGTACTTC.

This rearrangement joins TRBV28 to TRBJ1-1; no clear D. The V gene lost 2 bases and the J gene lost 0 bases, with 16 bases spanning the gap. Germline CDR1 MDHEN, CDR2 SYDVKM. There are 17 residues in the CDR3. The CDR3 protein is CASSLPLEGFVNTEAFF. CDR3 DNA sequence: TGTGCCAGCAGTTTACCCCTAGAGGGTTTCGTGAACACTGAAGCTTTCTTT.

As DNA, the CDR3 is TGTGCCAGCAGGCAGGGGGCAAGTCAGCCCCAGCATTTT. Amino acid sequence: CASRQGASQPQHF. The genes are TRBV28 and TRBJ1-5; TRBD1 aligns across 8 bases. V lost 6 bases and J lost 6; bases outside the gene matches: 4. From germline, CDR1 is MDHEN and CDR2 SYDVKM. There are 13 residues in the CDR3.

J is TRBJ1-1 and V is TRBV5-5, with unresolved D. The CDR3 loop spans 13 amino acids. Trimming shortened V by 6 bases and J by 1 base, and 10 bases separated the two germline ends. Germline V gene sequence: CDR1 SGHKS, CDR2 YYEKEE (reference sequence). CDR3: CASNKGSNTEAFF. The CDR3 DNA reads as TGTGCCAGCAACAAAGGGTCGAACACTGAAGCTTTCTTT. The full variable domain, with the rest looked up from reference TRBV5-5 and TRBJ1-1, is DAGVTQSPTHLIKTRGQQVTLRCSPISGHKSVSWYQQVLGQGPQFIFQYYEKEERGRGNFPDRFSARQFPNYSSELNVNALLLGDSALYLCASNKGSNTEAFFGQGTRLTVV.

The chain combines TRBV14 with TRBJ1-2; D gene uncertain. V was pared by 3 bases and J by 4 bases, with 3 bases between. The CDR3 runs 11 residues. The germline V gene has CDR1 SGHDN and CDR2 FVKESK. CDR3 in DNA: TGTGCCAGCAGCCAGGGCTATGGCTACACCTTC. Its translation is CASSQGYGYTF.

The rearrangement joins TRBV14 to TRBJ2-6; 8 nucleotides match TRBD1. The CDR3 length is 12 residues. V trimming: 1 base; J trimming: 17 bases; junction bases outside the gene matches: 4. Per germline, CDR1 SGHDN and CDR2 FVKESK. The CDR3 nucleotides are TGTGCCAGCAGCCAAGTTCCGGGACAGGTGACTTTC. It codes for CASSQVPGQVTF.

The chain carries TRBV4-1 and TRBJ2-5, with TRBD1 matching 9 bases. Germline loops: CDR1 MGHRA, CDR2 YSYEKL. V lost 0 bases, J lost 5 bases, and 13 bases stayed unmatched. This CDR3 is built from 18 residues. The CDR3, as DNA: TGCGCCAGCAGCCAAGAGAGTAGAGGAACAGGGGGCGAGGAGACCCAGTACTTC. This gives the protein CASSQESRGTGGEETQYF.

This clone was seen a single time. The V and J genes are TRBV5-6 and TRBJ1-2; D is possibly TRBD1 (5 bases). Germline CDR1 and CDR2: SGHDT and YYEEEE. The CDR3 sequence is 13 residues long. V was clipped by 5 bases and J by 8 bases, with 16 bases between them. CDR3 nucleotide sequence: TGTGCCAGCAGTCAAACAGGTCTTTGGGGCTACACCTTC. This codes for CASSQTGLWGYTF.

The rearrangement uses TRBV10-1 and TRBJ1-1; possible D gene TRBD1, 5 bases. The CDR3 consists of 13 residues. Germline-derived CDR1 and CDR2 are WNHNN and SYGVQD (reference sequence). Trimming took 6 bases from V and 10 from J, leaving 18 bases between them. The CDR3 is CASSLGVGDTAFF. CDR3 nucleotide sequence: TGCGCCAGCAGCCTAGGCGTGGGGGATACAGCTTTCTTT.

Here the CDR3 reads CASSLETAINYGYTF. The CDR3 DNA is TGTGCCAGCAGTTTAGAGACAGCGATTAACTATGGCTACACCTTC. The V call is TRBV2, the J call TRBJ1-2; TRBD1 might be the D (5 bases). Germline-derived CDR1 and CDR2 are SNHLY and FYNNEI. V lost 5 bases and J lost 1, with 14 bases in between. This CDR3 has 15 residues.

The CDR3 nucleotides are TGTGCCAGTAGGTACACAGGGGGTGGACAAGAGACCCAGTACTTC. It yields the protein CASRYTGGGQETQYF. The chain employs TRBV19 and TRBJ2-5; TRBD1 matches at 8 bases. V was clipped by 6 bases and J by 2 bases; unmatched bases: 8. The CDR3 sequence is 15 residues long. From germline, CDR1 is LNHDA and CDR2 SQIVND (reference sequence).

The chain carries TRBV28 and TRBJ1-1, with TRBD1 matching 10 bases. The CDR3 has 16 residues. Trimming cost V 5 bases and J 0 bases; bases outside gene matches: 6. Germline lookup yields CDR1 MDHEN and CDR2 SYDVKM. The CDR3 spells CASSTRQGAVNTEAFF. The CDR3 nucleotides read TGTGCCAGCAGTACCCGACAGGGGGCTGTGAACACTGAAGCTTTCTTT.

J is TRBJ2-3 and V is TRBV6-1; the match to TRBD1 covers 8 bases. J lost 3 bases, V lost 6 bases, and 2 bases had no gene match. CDR1 is MNHNS, CDR2 SASEGT, per germline. This CDR3 is built from 13 residues. For the CDR3, the DNA is TGTGCCAGCAGGAGACAGGGGACAGATACGCAGTATTTT. Amino acid sequence: CASRRQGTDTQYF.

The rearrangement links TRBV5-1 to TRBJ2-2, with no clear D. The CDR3 consists of 12 residues. V lost 4 bases, J lost 5 bases, and 6 bases lay in between. Germline CDR1 SGHRS, CDR2 YFSETQ. CDR3 DNA sequence: TGCGCCAGCAGCGTAGGGACCGGGGAGCTGTTTTTT. It specifies CASSVGTGELFF.

CDR3 amino acids: CASSQDLAGEASSYEQYF. CDR3 nucleotide sequence: TGCGCCAGCAGCCAAGATCTTGCGGGCGAGGCGAGCTCCTACGAGCAGTACTTC. The chain carries TRBV4-1 and TRBJ2-7, with D possibly being TRBD2 (5 bases). Looked up from germline, CDR1 is MGHRA and CDR2 is YSYEKL. There are 18 residues in the CDR3. Trimming removed 0 bases from V and 0 bases from J, with 18 bases in between.